A single sample gave rise to the 22 T cell receptor beta chains below, sequenced in a study of shared clonotypes between healthy human individuals. Assay used: immunoSEQ multiplex PCR; TCRdb lists only in-frame clones, some missing. The sample holds about 2.3 million clones, around 93% seen once. The source material was naive CD4+ T cells from PBMCs. The subset denotes: CD45RA+ positively selected. Receptors were obtained from a man in his late teens or twenties in good health. Some clones in this sample may be carry-over from other donors' samples.

The gene calls are TRBV9 and TRBJ1-2; D is uncertain. V was cut by 5 bases and J by 8 bases, with 16 bases left in between. The CDR3 loop spans 13 amino acids. The germline V gene has CDR1 SGDLS and CDR2 YYNGEE. In DNA, the CDR3 is TGTGCCAGCAGTCCTTCACCCCAGGACGGCTACACCTTC. Translation gives CASSPSPQDGYTF.

The chain employs TRBV5-1 and TRBJ2-1; 12 bases agree with TRBD2. Germline CDR1 is SGHRS and CDR2 is YFSETQ. The CDR3 is 17 residues long. Trimming took 4 bases from V and 6 from J; bases not matched to a gene: 11. The CDR3 loop reads CASSPGYLAGGSNEQFF. The DNA for the CDR3 is TGCGCCAGCAGCCCCGGATACCTAGCGGGAGGGTCCAATGAGCAGTTCTTC.

This clone has just a few counts. The chain couples TRBV5-1 to TRBJ1-3; no clear D. This CDR3 has 14 amino acids. Germline V gene sequence: CDR1 SGHRS, CDR2 YFSETQ. V was pared by 0 bases and J by 0 bases, with 4 bases between. CDR3 DNA sequence: TGCGCCAGCAGCTTGGGGATCTCTGGAAACACCATATATTTT. It encodes CASSLGISGNTIYF.

The chain uses TRBV12-5 and TRBJ2-1; D is possibly TRBD2 (5 bases). The CDR3 extends over 15 amino acids. CDR1 and CDR2 from the germline V gene are LGHNT and FRNRAP. Trimming took 0 bases from V and 6 from J, leaving 12 bases between them. As DNA, the CDR3 is TGTGCTAGTGGTTTGGTACATGGGAGTATCAATGAGCAGTTCTTC. Translated: CASGLVHGSINEQFF. Using reference TRBV12-5 and TRBJ2-1 for the parts outside the CDR3, the full variable domain is DARVTQTPRHKVTEMGQEVTMRCQPILGHNTVFWYRQTMMQGLELLAYFRNRAPLDDSGMPKDRFSAEMPDATLATLKIQPSEPRDSAVYFCASGLVHGSINEQFFGPGTRLTVL.

The chain recombines TRBV19 with TRBJ2-7, with TRBD2 matching over 7 bases. This CDR3 has 13 residues. J gave up 5 bases and V 3 bases, and 4 bases lay outside the gene matches. Looked up from germline, CDR1 is LNHDA and CDR2 is SQIVND (reference sequence). CDR3 in amino acids: CASSIRGGNEQYF. DNA for the CDR3: TGTGCCAGTAGTATTAGGGGAGGGAACGAGCAGTACTTC.

The genes are TRBV9 and TRBJ1-1; D unclear. Germline V gene data show CDR1 as SGDLS and CDR2 as YYNGEE. Trimming removed 10 bases from V and 6 bases from J, with 22 bases in between. The CDR3 is 14 residues long. The CDR3 DNA reads TGTGCCGGTGACATTCTCCAGTTTATATCTGAAGCTTTCTTT. It yields the protein CAGDILQFISEAFF.

The genes are TRBV25-1 and TRBJ1-1; 8 nucleotides match TRBD1. The ends lost 4 bases at V and 0 bases at J; junction bases unmatched: 4. Germline CDR1 MGHDK, CDR2 SYGVNS. The CDR3 extends over 15 amino acids. The DNA for the CDR3 is TGTGCCAGCAGTGCCTACAGGGGGTTGAACACTGAAGCTTTCTTT. Translation: CASSAYRGLNTEAFF.

The chain combines TRBV30 with TRBJ1-5; D is unresolved. The CDR3 consists of 13 residues. The germline gives CDR1 GTSNPN, CDR2 SVGIG (reference sequence). Trimming removed 3 bases from V and 2 bases from J, with 8 bases in between. The CDR3 protein is CAWSPDGNQPQHF. The CDR3 coding sequence is TGTGCCTGGAGCCCAGACGGCAATCAGCCCCAGCATTTT.

V gene TRBV2 combines with J gene TRBJ1-5, with 7 bases matching TRBD1. The length of the CDR3 is 14 residues. Germline lookup yields CDR1 SNHLY and CDR2 FYNNEI. V dropped 1 base and J dropped 6; count of bases not matched to a gene: 3. In nucleotides, the CDR3 is TGTGCCAGCAGTGAAGGAGGGGGCGGTCAGCCCCAGCATTTT. It codes for CASSEGGGGQPQHF.

The genes are TRBV11-2 and TRBJ1-3; no clear D. This CDR3 has 15 residues. The V end was cut by 4 bases, the J end by 0 bases, with 10 bases between. Germline CDR1 is SGHAT and CDR2 is FQNNGV. The CDR3 spells CASSSTLDSGNTIYF. The CDR3, as DNA: TGTGCCAGCAGCTCAACATTAGACTCTGGAAACACCATATATTTT.

The genes are TRBV11-2 and TRBJ2-2, with D possibly matching TRBD2 (5 bases). The CDR3 runs 16 residues. From germline, CDR1 is SGHAT and CDR2 FQNNGV. The V and J ends lost 2 bases and 0 bases respectively, with 10 bases between them. CDR3 in amino acids: CASSLIRTPNTGELFF. Here the CDR3 DNA reads TGTGCCAGCAGCTTAATACGGACTCCGAACACCGGGGAGCTGTTTTTT.

The V call is TRBV7-2, the J call TRBJ1-2; D might be TRBD1 (5 bases). The V end was cut by 3 bases, the J end by 4 bases, with 9 bases between. The CDR3 contains 13 residues. Germline V lookup: CDR1 SGHTA, CDR2 FQGNSA. CDR3 in DNA: TGTGCCAGCAGCTTCCGGGACCGCTATGGCTACACCTTC. Its protein is CASSFRDRYGYTF.

The chain is built from TRBV7-3 and TRBJ2-1, with 8 bases matching TRBD2. Germline V gene data show CDR1 as SGHTA and CDR2 as FQGTGA. J lost 7 bases, V lost 0 bases, and 8 bases had no gene match. This CDR3 is 16 amino acids long. CDR3 residues: CASSLTGSGRINEQFF. Written as DNA, the CDR3 is TGTGCCAGCAGCTTAACCGGGAGCGGGAGAATAAATGAGCAGTTCTTC.

This clone was counted a single time. J is TRBJ1-1 and V is TRBV11-1; D is possibly TRBD1 (6 bases). The CDR3 is 14 amino acids. Germline V lookup: CDR1 SGHAT, CDR2 FQDESV (reference sequence). The V end was cut by 4 bases, the J end by 11 bases, with 20 bases between. The CDR3 sequence: CASSSYRGRRMAFF. Written as DNA, the CDR3 is TGTGCCAGCAGCTCGTACCGGGGGCGTAGGATGGCTTTCTTT.

The chain uses TRBV23-1 and TRBJ2-7, with D perhaps TRBD1 or TRBD2 (5 bases each). TRBV23-1 is marked as an open reading frame, function uncertain. Between the trimmed V and J ends, which lost 1 base and 4 bases, there was a span of 17 bases. The CDR3 contains 16 residues. This CDR3 is CASSQYRGLCAYEQYF. The CDR3 DNA reads as TGCGCCAGCAGTCAATACCGGGGCTTATGCGCGTACGAGCAGTACTTC.

V usage is TRBV18 and J usage is TRBJ1-1; possible D gene TRBD1, 6 bases. Germline-derived CDR1 and CDR2 are KGHSH and LQKENI. There are 14 residues in the CDR3. Trimming removed 5 bases at V and 1 base at J, with 11 bases between. Here the CDR3 reads CASSNLGGNTEAFF. CDR3 nucleotide sequence: TGTGCCAGCTCAAACCTAGGGGGGAACACTGAAGCTTTCTTT.

V and J are TRBV9 and TRBJ1-2, with TRBD1 as a possible D gene (6 bases). The CDR3 totals 16 residues. Trimming removed 1 base at V and 6 bases at J, with 19 bases between. Germline CDR1 is SGDLS and CDR2 is YYNGEE. CDR3 loop: CASSVTGAGGSDGYTF. The CDR3 nucleotides are TGTGCCAGCAGCGTAACCGGGGCCGGGGGCTCAGATGGCTACACCTTC. Supplemented by reference TRBV9 and TRBJ1-2, the full variable domain reads DSGVTQTPKHLITATGQRVTLRCSPRSGDLSVYWYQQSLDQGLQFLIQYYNGEERAKGNILERFSAQQFPDLHSELNLSSLELGDSALYFCASSVTGAGGSDGYTFGSGTRLTVV.

As concerns this clone: Distinct nucleotide sequences in the sample also encode this CDR3. The CDR3 DNA reads as TGTGCCAGCGGAAGGGGAAGCTCCTACGAGCAGTACTTC. It codes for CASGRGSSYEQYF. This chain links TRBV9 with TRBJ2-7, with a possible D match to TRBD1 (5 bases). Germline V gene lookup returns CDR1 SGDLS and CDR2 YYNGEE. Trimming removed 7 bases at V and 0 bases at J, with 11 bases between. This CDR3 is built from 13 residues.

This chain joins TRBV9 and TRBJ1-3, with TRBD1 matching 7 bases. This CDR3 spans 14 amino acids. Trimming took 3 bases from V and 4 from J; bases not matched to a gene: 4. CDR1 is SGDLS and CDR2 is YYNGEE in the germline V gene. This chain's CDR3 is CASSALTGGNTIYF. The CDR3, as DNA: TGTGCCAGCAGCGCCCTGACAGGGGGAAACACCATATATTTT.

The chain uses TRBV10-2 and TRBJ1-5; maybe TRBD1 (5 bases). The V end lost 6 bases, the J end lost 4 bases, and 7 bases lay between the germline ends. From germline, CDR1 is WSHSY and CDR2 SAAADI. The CDR3 consists of 12 residues. The CDR3 protein is CASSGANQPQHF. CDR3 in DNA: TGCGCCAGCAGCGGGGCGAATCAGCCCCAGCATTTT.

This CDR3 is CASSITGRLPGSYNEQFF. Here the CDR3 DNA reads TGTGCCAGTAGTATAACCGGGAGGCTCCCGGGCTCCTACAATGAGCAGTTCTTC. This rearrangement joins TRBV19 to TRBJ2-1; 7 bases line up with TRBD2. This CDR3 has 18 residues. With V trimmed by 2 bases and J by 0 bases, 10 bases remained unmatched. From germline, CDR1 is LNHDA and CDR2 SQIVND (reference sequence).

The V gene is TRBV19, the J gene TRBJ1-4; the match to TRBD1 covers 7 bases. Germline values: CDR1 LNHDA, CDR2 SQIVND (reference sequence). After removal of 4 bases from V and 7 bases from J, the junction contained 12 bases not matched to a gene. The CDR3 is 16 amino acids. CDR3 coding DNA: TGTGCCAGTAGTACACTTAAGACAGGGAAGAGTGAAAAACTGTTTTTT. It translates to CASSTLKTGKSEKLFF.